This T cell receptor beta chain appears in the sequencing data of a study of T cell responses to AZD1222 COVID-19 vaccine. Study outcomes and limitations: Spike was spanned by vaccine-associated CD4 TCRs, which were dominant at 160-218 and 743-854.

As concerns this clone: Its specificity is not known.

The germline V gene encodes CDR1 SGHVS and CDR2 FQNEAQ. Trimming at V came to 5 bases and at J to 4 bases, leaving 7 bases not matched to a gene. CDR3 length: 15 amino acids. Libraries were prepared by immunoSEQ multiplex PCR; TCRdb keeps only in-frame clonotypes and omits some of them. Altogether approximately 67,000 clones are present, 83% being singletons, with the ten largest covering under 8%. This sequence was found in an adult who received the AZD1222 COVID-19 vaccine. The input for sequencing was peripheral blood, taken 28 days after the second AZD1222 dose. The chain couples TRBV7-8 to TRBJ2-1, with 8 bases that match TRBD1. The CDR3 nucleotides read TGTGCCAGCAGCGCCCAAGACAGGGGTTACAATGAGCAGTTCTTC. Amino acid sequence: CASSAQDRGYNEQFF.